In this sample, the clone carrying this T cell receptor (beta chain) turned up a few times. This sample was taken from a study of blood T cell repertoires in COVID-19. Study at large: Samples came from the United States, Italy and Spain, spanning acute and convalescent COVID-19. T cells, B-cell-depleted T cells, or PBMCs supplied cDNA or gDNA.

Repertoires were generated with immunoSEQ multiplex PCR, while TCRdb's copy carries only in-frame clones and drops some. This table holds roughly 140,000 clones, approximately 80% found once. The germline V gene encodes CDR1 LGHNA and CDR2 YSLEER. CDR3 length: 15 residues. V lost 0 bases and J lost 4, with 12 bases in between. This sequence was found in a woman aged 45-59 years with acute or convalescent COVID-19. Source material: peripheral blood. The chain combines TRBV4-3 with TRBJ1-2; D possibly corresponds to TRBD1 (5 bases). The CDR3 here is CASSQDQEGVYGYTF. DNA of the CDR3: TGCGCCAGCAGCCAAGATCAGGAAGGGGTCTATGGCTACACCTTC.